The 10 T cell receptor beta chains reported below all come from one sample, sequenced in a study of blood T cell repertoires in COVID-19. Some clones are missing from TCRdb's copy, which holds only in-frame ones; the method was immunoSEQ multiplex PCR. The table lists roughly 220,000 clones, less than 90% of them singletons, with around 2.7% in the top ten. Sequenced: PBMCs or T cells enriched from blood (not recorded which). These receptors came from a woman between 25 and 40 years old who had recovered from COVID-19.

The chain combines TRBV11-2 with TRBJ2-5; D is perhaps TRBD2 (5 bases). Trimming took 5 bases from V and 2 from J, leaving 9 bases between them. Germline lookup yields CDR1 SGHAT and CDR2 FQNNGV. CDR3 length: 13 residues. The DNA for the CDR3 is TGTGCCAGCAGCAGAGGGAATCAAGAGACCCAGTACTTC. Translation gives CASSRGNQETQYF.

The rearrangement uses TRBV4-3 and TRBJ1-2; D possibly corresponds to TRBD1 (6 bases). V was pared by 0 bases and J by 8 bases, with 13 bases between. There are 14 residues in the CDR3. The V gene's germline CDR1 is LGHNA and CDR2 YSLEER. The CDR3 coding sequence is TGCGCCAGCAGCCAAGACAAGACAGGCGGGGGCTACACCTTC. It is translated as CASSQDKTGGGYTF.

The chain is built from TRBV7-2 and TRBJ1-2; a possible D gene is TRBD1 (5 bases). V lost 1 base and J 8 bases, leaving 14 bases between the germline ends. Germline CDR1 reads SGHTA; CDR2 reads FQGNSA. There are 14 residues in the CDR3. For the CDR3, the DNA is TGTGCCAGCAGCTTAGGCAGGGAAAGTGGCGGCTACACCTTC. Its translation: CASSLGRESGGYTF.

The V gene is TRBV7-3, the J gene TRBJ2-2; D is unresolved. CDR1 is SGHTA, CDR2 FQGTGA, per germline. Trimming left V 5 bases short and J 5 bases short, with 12 bases between. CDR3 length: 14 residues. The CDR3, as DNA: TGTGCCAGCAGCATGACTGCTGGTACCGGGGAGCTGTTTTTT. It is translated as CASSMTAGTGELFF.

The chain combines TRBV6-5 with TRBJ1-1, with unresolved D. V was clipped by 2 bases and J by 7 bases, with 11 bases between them. The germline V gene encodes CDR1 MNHEY and CDR2 SVGAGI. This CDR3 has 13 residues. The CDR3 region has the DNA TGTGCCAGCAGTTACAGTAGCGCATTTGAAGCTTTCTTT. Translating gives CASSYSSAFEAFF.

The chain is built from TRBV19 and TRBJ2-3; D not certain. CDR3 length: 13 amino acids. Germline V CDR1 and CDR2: LNHDA, SQIVND (reference sequence). V lost 3 bases to trimming and J lost 3 bases, with 7 bases between them. CDR3: CASSMTSTDTQYF. CDR3 coding DNA: TGTGCCAGTAGTATGACATCTACAGATACGCAGTATTTT.

The chain carries TRBV5-6 and TRBJ1-4, with a tentative D call TRBD1 (5 bases). The V gene lost 3 bases and the J gene lost 4 bases, with 16 bases spanning the gap. Germline V gene lookup returns CDR1 SGHDT and CDR2 YYEEEE. The CDR3 totals 16 residues. The CDR3 nucleotides are TGTGCCAGCAGCTCCGGGGGGTGGCGGGTTAATGAAAAACTGTTTTTT. Protein sequence: CASSSGGWRVNEKLFF.

This chain connects TRBV13 to TRBJ1-1; TRBD1 aligns across 12 bases. This CDR3 is built from 16 residues. The germline V gene has CDR1 PRHDT and CDR2 FYEKMQ (reference sequence). J was trimmed by 1 base and V by 5 bases; bases with no gene match: 5. CDR3 in DNA: TGTGCCAGCAGCCGGCCGGGACAGGGGGCGAACACTGAAGCTTTCTTT. Amino acids: CASSRPGQGANTEAFF. Full variable domain (rest looked up from reference TRBV13 and TRBJ1-1): AAGVIQSPRHLIKEKRETATLKCYPIPRHDTVYWYQQGPGQDPQFLISFYEKMQSDKGSIPDRFSAQQFSDYHSELNMSSLELGDSALYFCASSRPGQGANTEAFFGQGTRLTVV.

The table lists this clone with a count of one. The chain carries TRBV7-3 and TRBJ1-1; D perhaps matches TRBD1 (5 bases). Trimming left V 2 bases short and J 5 bases short, with 9 bases between. The CDR3 has 13 residues. Germline CDR1 is SGHTA and CDR2 is FQGTGA. The CDR3 bases are TGTGCCAGCAGCTTACAGGCAGGGACTGAAGCTTTCTTT. It is translated as CASSLQAGTEAFF.

CDR3 nucleotide sequence: TGTGCCAGCAGTTCTCCGGACAGGAATCTGAATGAGCAGTTCTTC. Translation: CASSSPDRNLNEQFF. The V gene is TRBV6-5, the J gene TRBJ2-1, with 7 bases identical to TRBD1. Germline lookup yields CDR1 MNHEY and CDR2 SVGAGI. The J segment lost 7 bases and the V segment lost 4 bases, leaving 10 bases of the junction unmatched. The CDR3 sequence is 15 residues long.